This is a list of T cell receptor beta chains from one sample in a study of cytomegalovirus exposure and HLA in healthy donors. This table comes from immunoSEQ multiplex PCR, and its TCRdb copy is limited to in-frame clones, with some not included. Of 150,000 to 200,000 clones in the sample, approximately 90% were seen once. Specimen: PBMCs. These receptors all come from a woman in her 30s in good health and CMV-seronegative. Each CDR3 is given with its conserved first and last residue.

v_call cdr3_aa
TRBV5-4 CASSLMGSDTGELFF
TRBV19 CASSTGTGGNNSPLHF
TRBV30 CAWSPGPREQYF
TRBV30 CAWSVRSGADTQYF
TRBV6-1 CASGRWGGLGEKLFF
TRBV4-3 CASSQDLQGGSGNTIYF
TRBV5-4 CASSQQVAADTQYF
TRBV5-1 CASSLAGGPVNEQFF
TRBV23-1 CASTSGTGGHEQYF
TRBV4-3 CASSQQTGDEQFF
TRBV13 CASSLARWTNGELFF
TRBV2 CASRGVSSYEQYF
TRBV7-2 CAGRAPSSYEQYF
TRBV6-5 CASSYRLEETQYF
TRBV2 CASRWRGTDTQYF
TRBV18 CASSQRGSGQDNSPLHF
TRBV10-3 CAISETRDRNSPLHF
TRBV11-2 CASSERQGAKISYEQYF
TRBV5-5 CASSPDSYNSPLHF
TRBV19 CASSSGASPLHF
TRBV10-2 CASSKIRAPGLPEETQYF
TRBV7-9 CASREAGTTTNYGYTF
TRBV18 CASSPPEGLYTGELFF
TRBV7-2 CASSLSRQGFTEAFF
TRBV2 CASTAQGLNEKLFF
TRBV5-1 CASSLAMGLDGYTF
TRBV10-3 CAISDFGGGSGNTIYF
TRBV19 CASSMTGRGYTF
TRBV4-1 CASSLGLAGGTDTQYF
TRBV14 CASNRGGAAYEQYF
TRBV6-1 CASSGFRATHYEQYF
TRBV4-3 CASSQATTDYEQYF
TRBV29-1 CSATGTHFTGELFF